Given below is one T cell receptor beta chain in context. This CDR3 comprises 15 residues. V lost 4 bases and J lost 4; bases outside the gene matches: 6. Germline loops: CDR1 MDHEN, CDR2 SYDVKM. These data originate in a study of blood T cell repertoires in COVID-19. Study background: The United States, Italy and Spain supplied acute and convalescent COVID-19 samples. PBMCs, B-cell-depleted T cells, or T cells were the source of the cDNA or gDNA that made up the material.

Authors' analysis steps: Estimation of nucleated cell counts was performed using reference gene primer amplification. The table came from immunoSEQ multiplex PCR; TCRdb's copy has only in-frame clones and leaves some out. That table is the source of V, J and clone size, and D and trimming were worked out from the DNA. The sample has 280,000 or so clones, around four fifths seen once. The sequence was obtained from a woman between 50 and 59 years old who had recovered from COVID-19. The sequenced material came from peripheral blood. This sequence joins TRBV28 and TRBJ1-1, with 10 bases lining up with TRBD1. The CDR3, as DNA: TGTGCCAGCAGTTGGAGAGGGACAGGGGTCACTGAAGCTTTCTTT. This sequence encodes CASSWRGTGVTEAFF. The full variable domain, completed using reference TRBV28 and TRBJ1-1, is DVKVTQSSRYLVKRTGEKVFLECVQDMDHENMFWYRQDPGLGLRLIYFSYDVKMKEKGDIPEGYSVSREKKERFSLILESASTNQTSMYLCASSWRGTGVTEAFFGQGTRLTVV.